This T cell receptor (beta chain) was found in a study of siplizumab effects on memory and regulatory T cells. Study results and limitations: Roughly 75-97% of proliferating CD4+ or CD8+ clones lacked a naive or memory phenotype that could be assigned. Siplizumab brought about a significant reduction in alloreactive sequences traceable to unstimulated CD4+ memory cells. Memory T cells appeared less diverse than naive cells, which seemed to contribute substantially to alloresponse.

With regard to this clone: Its antigen is not identified.

Per sample, about 100,000 TCR templates were assayed. Method: immunoSEQ multiplex PCR; TCRdb's copy keeps in-frame clones and lacks some. The sample lists approximately 98,000 clones, roughly 94% occurring once. Germline trimming cut 3 bases from V and 2 bases from J; bases unmatched to any gene: 5. Germline CDR1 SGDLS, CDR2 YYNGEE. The CDR3 runs 15 residues. The chain has TRBV9 and TRBJ1-5, with TRBD1 matching 7 bases. Specimen: non-Treg CD4+ T cells sorted from blood. This clonotype was obtained from a human donor in good health. Here the CDR3 reads CASSEGQIRNQPQHF. In DNA form, the CDR3 reads TGTGCCAGCAGCGAGGGACAGATACGCAATCAGCCCCAGCATTTT. Filled out from reference TRBV9 and TRBJ1-5, the complete variable domain reads DSGVTQTPKHLITATGQRVTLRCSPRSGDLSVYWYQQSLDQGLQFLIQYYNGEERAKGNILERFSAQQFPDLHSELNLSSLELGDSALYFCASSEGQIRNQPQHFGDGTRLSIL.